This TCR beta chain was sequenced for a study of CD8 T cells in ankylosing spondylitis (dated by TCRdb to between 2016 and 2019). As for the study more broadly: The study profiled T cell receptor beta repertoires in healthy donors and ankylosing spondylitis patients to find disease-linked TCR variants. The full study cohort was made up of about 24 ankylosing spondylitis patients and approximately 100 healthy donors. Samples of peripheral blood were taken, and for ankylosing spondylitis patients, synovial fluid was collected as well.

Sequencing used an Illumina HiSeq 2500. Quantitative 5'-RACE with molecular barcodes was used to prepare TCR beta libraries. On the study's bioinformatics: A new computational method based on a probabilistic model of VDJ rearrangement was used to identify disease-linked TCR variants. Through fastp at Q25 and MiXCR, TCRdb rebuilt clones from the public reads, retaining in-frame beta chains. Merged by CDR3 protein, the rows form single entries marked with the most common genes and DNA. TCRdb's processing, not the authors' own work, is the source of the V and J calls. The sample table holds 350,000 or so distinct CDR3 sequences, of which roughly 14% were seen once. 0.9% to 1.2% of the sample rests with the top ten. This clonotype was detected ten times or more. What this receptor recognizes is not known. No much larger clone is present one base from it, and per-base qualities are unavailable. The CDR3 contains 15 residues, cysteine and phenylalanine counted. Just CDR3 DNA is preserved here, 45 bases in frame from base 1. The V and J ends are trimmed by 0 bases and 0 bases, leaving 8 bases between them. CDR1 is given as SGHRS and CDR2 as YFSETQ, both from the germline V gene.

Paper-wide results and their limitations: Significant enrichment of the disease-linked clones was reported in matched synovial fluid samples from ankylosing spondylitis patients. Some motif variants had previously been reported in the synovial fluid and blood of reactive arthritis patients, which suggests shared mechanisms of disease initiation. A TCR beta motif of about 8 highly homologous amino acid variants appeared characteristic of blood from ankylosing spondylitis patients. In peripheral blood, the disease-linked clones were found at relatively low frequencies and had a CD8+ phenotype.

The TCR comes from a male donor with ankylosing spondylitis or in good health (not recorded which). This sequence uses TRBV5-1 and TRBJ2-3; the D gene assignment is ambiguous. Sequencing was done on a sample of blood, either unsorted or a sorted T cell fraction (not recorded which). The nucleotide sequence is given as TGCGCCAGCAGCTTGGGATTATTGAGCACAGATACGCAGTATTTT. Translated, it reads CASSLGLLSTDTQYF.